The rows below give T cell receptor beta chains drawn from one sample of a study of blood T cell repertoires in COVID-19. The assay was immunoSEQ multiplex PCR, and TCRdb's table has in-frame clones only and misses some. The table lists approximately 350,000 clones, around 87% of them singletons. The sample comprised peripheral blood. The receptors derive from a woman aged 45-65 years with COVID-19, enrolled during active disease. Both conserved end residues are part of each CDR3. Fields, in order: J gene, V gene, D gene, clone size, CDR3 DNA, CDR3 protein. D genes are given only for firm matches. Not all rows give a size; the values are once, few, many and, for expanded clones, a class.

>TRBJ2-3|TRBV11-3|-|-
TGTGCCAGCAGCTTAGTACCACAGCTCACAGATACGCAGTATTTT
CASSLVPQLTDTQYF
>TRBJ2-1|TRBV5-1|TRBD2|-
TGCGCCAGCAGCCCGGACCCCCTAGCGGGAGACAATGAGCAGTTCTTC
CASSPDPLAGDNEQFF
>TRBJ1-2|TRBV11-3|-|few
TGTGCCAGCAGCCCCCCGGGACAAGTCTATGGCTACACCTTC
CASSPPGQVYGYTF
>TRBJ2-5|TRBV5-6|-|-
TGTGCCAGCAGCTCCTTGACAGGCCTCCCAGAGACCCAGTACTTC
CASSSLTGLPETQYF
>TRBJ1-5|TRBV6-5|TRBD1|-
TGTGCCAGCAGCCGACAGGGTAGACAGCCCCAGCATTTT
CASSRQGRQPQHF
>TRBJ2-1|TRBV25-1|TRBD2|-
TGTGCCAGCAGCCTAGCGGGAGGGCCCGACAATGAGCAGTTCTTC
CASSLAGGPDNEQFF
>TRBJ2-3|TRBV18|-|once
TGTGCCAGCTCACCAATTACGGGGGGCACAGATACGCAGTATTTT
CASSPITGGTDTQYF
>TRBJ1-2|TRBV5-1|-|-
TGCGCCAGCAGCCTTCAGACAGGCCGGCCCAACTATGGCTACACCTTC
CASSLQTGRPNYGYTF
>TRBJ1-2|TRBV10-3|-|-
TGTGCCATCAGTGAGTCGGCTTCGGGGGTGCCACAAGGCTACACCTTC
CAISESASGVPQGYTF
>TRBJ2-7|TRBV14|TRBD1|-
TGTGCCAGCAGCCAAGCCGGGACAGGGTACTACGAGCAGTACTTC
CASSQAGTGYYEQYF
>TRBJ1-5|TRBV19|-|-
TGTGCCAGTAGTATCCAGGGTCATCAGCCCCAGCATTTT
CASSIQGHQPQHF
>TRBJ1-2|TRBV29-1|-|-
TGCAGCGTTGAAGGAGGTGCAGGGATCTATGGCTACACCTTC
CSVEGGAGIYGYTF
>TRBJ2-1|TRBV9|TRBD2|-
TGTGCCAGCAGCGTGGGACTAGCGGGTAGCTCCTACAATGAGCAGTTCTTC
CASSVGLAGSSYNEQFF
>TRBJ2-1|TRBV5-6|TRBD2|-
TGTGCCAGCAGCTTGGTGGGACTAGCTGGGTATGAGCAGTTCTTC
CASSLVGLAGYEQFF
>TRBJ2-1|TRBV5-6|-|-
TGTGCCAGCAGCTTGAACTGGTACTACAATGAGCAGTTCTTC
CASSLNWYYNEQFF
>TRBJ2-1|TRBV18|TRBD1|-
TGTGCCAGCTCACCAAACCTTAACAGGGGAATGGCAAATGAGCAGTTCTTC
CASSPNLNRGMANEQFF
>TRBJ1-2|TRBV18|TRBD1|-
TGTGCCAGCTCACCCCGGGACAGGAGAAGAGGTGGCTACACCTTC
CASSPRDRRRGGYTF
>TRBJ2-3|TRBV9|-|-
TGTGCCAGCAGCTTTAGCGGAGCTAGCACAGATACGCAGTATTTT
CASSFSGASTDTQYF
>TRBJ2-3|TRBV5-4|TRBD2|-
TGTGCCAGCAGCTTGGATTGGGGGACGGTAGCGGGGATCACAGATACGCAGTATTTT
CASSLDWGTVAGITDTQYF
>TRBJ2-3|TRBV30|-|-
TGTGCCTGGGGTTCGGGGAGCACAGATACGCAGTATTTT
CAWGSGSTDTQYF
>TRBJ2-7|TRBV4-3|TRBD2|-
TGCGCCAGCAGCCCCTCCGTAGCGGGAGGGCCCTACGAGCAGTACTTC
CASSPSVAGGPYEQYF
>TRBJ2-2|TRBV5-3|-|-
TGTGCCAGATGTTGGAGGAGGAACACCGGGGAGCTGTTTTTT
CARCWRRNTGELFF
>TRBJ1-1|TRBV5-4|-|-
TGTGCCAGCAGCTTGACAGTCGGGGTCACTGAAGCTTTCTTT
CASSLTVGVTEAFF
>TRBJ2-7|TRBV6-5|TRBD2|-
TGTGCCAGCGGGTCTAGCGGGGGGGGTTCCTACGAGCAGTACTTC
CASGSSGGGSYEQYF
>TRBJ2-3|TRBV2|TRBD1|-
TGTGCCAGCAGCGACAGGGTGCCAGATACGCAGTATTTT
CASSDRVPDTQYF
>TRBJ1-2|TRBV30|-|-
TGTGCCTGGAGTCGGCGGCTGGGCTACACCTTC
CAWSRRLGYTF
>TRBJ1-2|TRBV2|-|few
TGTGCCAGCAGGAGAGGTGACAGTAACTATGGCTACACCTTC
CASRRGDSNYGYTF
>TRBJ2-2|TRBV24-1|TRBD2|-
TGTGCCACAGAAAGCGGGAAAAGCGCCCTGAACACCGGGGAGCTGTTTTTT
CATESGKSALNTGELFF
>TRBJ1-6|TRBV25-1|-|-
TGTGCCAGCAGTGAAGGAAGCCGGGGGGATTCACCCCTCCACTTT
CASSEGSRGDSPLHF
>TRBJ2-1|TRBV9|TRBD1|-
TGTGCCAGCAGCGGGACAGGTTACAATGAGCAGTTCTTC
CASSGTGYNEQFF
>TRBJ1-2|TRBV7-3|-|-
TGTGCCAGCAGCCCTCACGCGGGTCAGAACTATGGCTACACCTTC
CASSPHAGQNYGYTF
>TRBJ2-1|TRBV9|TRBD1|-
TGTGCCAGCAGCCGGGTAACGGACAGGGTTTTTTACAATGAGCAGTTCTTC
CASSRVTDRVFYNEQFF
>TRBJ2-7|TRBV27|TRBD2|-
TGTGCCAGCAGTTTAAAAGGTTTAGCGGGATTTTACGAGCAGTACTTC
CASSLKGLAGFYEQYF
>TRBJ1-1|TRBV7-9|TRBD1|-
TGTGCCAGCAGCTTAGAAGGACAGGGGGCGACCCAAGTCTTT
CASSLEGQGATQVF
>TRBJ2-2|TRBV11-2|-|-
TGTGCCAGCAGCCCCCGGGCCGGGGAGCTGTTTTTT
CASSPRAGELFF
>TRBJ2-7|TRBV19|-|-
TGTGCCAGTAGTTTAGGCAGCGTACCCTACGAGCAGTACTTC
CASSLGSVPYEQYF
>TRBJ1-2|TRBV10-3|-|once
TGTGCCATCAGTGAGTTTGCAGGGTCGGGGGATGGCTACACCTTC
CAISEFAGSGDGYTF
>TRBJ1-2|TRBV3-1/TRBV3-2|-|-
TGTGCCAGCAGCCCGCCCCGCGGCAGGGTAGAATGGGATGGCTACACCTTC
CASSPPRGRVEWDGYTF
>TRBJ2-1|TRBV7-9|TRBD2|-
TGTGCCAGCAGCTTAGTGACTAGCGGACCGGAGCAGTTCTTC
CASSLVTSGPEQFF
>TRBJ2-5|TRBV5-6|TRBD1|-
TGTGCCAGCAGCAGACAGGGTTCCCAAGAGACCCAGTACTTC
CASSRQGSQETQYF
>TRBJ1-1|TRBV2|TRBD1|-
TGTGCCACGAGACAGGGTTGGAACACTGAAGCTTTCTTT
CATRQGWNTEAFF
>TRBJ2-3|TRBV7-9|TRBD2|-
TGTGCCAGCAGCAAAGGACTAGCGGGGGCCACAGATACGCAGTATTTT
CASSKGLAGATDTQYF
>TRBJ2-7|TRBV29-1|TRBD2|-
TGCAGCGTTGAAGTTCTAGCGGGGATTAGCTCCTACGAGCAGTACTTC
CSVEVLAGISSYEQYF
>TRBJ2-7|TRBV11-2|-|-
TGTGCCAGCAGCCGGGACACGATATACGAGCAGTACTTC
CASSRDTIYEQYF
>TRBJ1-5|TRBV29-1|-|-
TGCAGCGTTGAGGACAAAGATAGCAATCAGCCCCAGCATTTT
CSVEDKDSNQPQHF
>TRBJ1-2|TRBV6-5|-|-
TGTGCCAGCACCGACCCGAGCGGGTATGGCTACACCTTC
CASTDPSGYGYTF
>TRBJ2-2|TRBV7-2|TRBD2|once
TGTGCCAGCGGGGCGGGAGGATGGGATACCGGGGAGCTGTTTTTT
CASGAGGWDTGELFF
>TRBJ2-1|TRBV2|-|few
TGTGCCAGCGGCGCCGACGGGAACAATGAGCAGTTCTTC
CASGADGNNEQFF
>TRBJ2-1|TRBV11-3|TRBD2|-
TGTGCCAGCAGCTCAACCCAGCTAGCGGGCCGGAGCTCCTACAATGAGCAGTTCTTC
CASSSTQLAGRSSYNEQFF
>TRBJ1-2|TRBV5-1|-|-
TGCGCCAGCAGCTTGATGGTCACTTTGGCGGTAGGCGGCTACACCTTC
CASSLMVTLAVGGYTF
>TRBJ2-3|TRBV4-3|-|-
TGCGCCAGCAGCCAAAACAGGGAGGATACGCAGTATTTT
CASSQNREDTQYF
>TRBJ2-5|TRBV19|-|-
TGTGCCAGTAGTCCAATCCTTTCGGGGACCCAGTACTTC
CASSPILSGTQYF
>TRBJ2-7|TRBV19|-|-
TGTGCCAGTAGTAACCCCCTTCGGACGGGGGTACCCTACGAGCAGTACTTC
CASSNPLRTGVPYEQYF
>TRBJ2-3|TRBV27|TRBD2|-
TGTGCCAGCAGTTCGGGACTAGCGGGAGAGGGAGATACGCAGTATTTT
CASSSGLAGEGDTQYF